This T cell receptor (beta chain) was found in a study of blood T cell repertoires in COVID-19. Study-level background: The origin of the acute and convalescent COVID-19 samples was the United States, Italy and Spain. T cells, B-cell-depleted T cells, or PBMCs supplied cDNA or gDNA.

This CDR3 has 15 residues. In the authors' workflow: How many nucleated cells were present was estimated from reference gene primer amplification. Profiling relied on immunoSEQ multiplex PCR, and the TCRdb table lists in-frame clones only, not all of them. V and J calls and clone size are as listed in that table; D and trimming were resolved from the DNA. Of some 74,000 clones listed, approximately 87% are singletons. The chain recombines TRBV21-1 with TRBJ1-2; TRBD1 is the table's D call, not checked against the DNA. TRBV21-1 constitutes a pseudogene. Material: peripheral blood. This clonotype originated in a woman aged 80 or over with acute or convalescent COVID-19. The CDR3 DNA sequence: TGTGCCAGCAGGAAAGAGGCAGGTCCGAACTATGGCTACACCTTC. Encoded protein: CASRKEAGPNYGYTF.